These 29 T cell receptor beta chains were sequenced from one sample in a study of response to subunit inactivated influenza vaccine. From the RT-PCR reads, TCRdb called clonotypes with MiXCR, one entry per CDR3 protein. The sample records hundreds of thousands of distinct CDR3 sequences, less than 30% being singletons. The material was CD4+ T cells sorted from PBMCs, obtained about 5 days after vaccination. The receptors derive from a man aged 50-60 years who received an inactivated influenza vaccine.

This chain's CDR3 is CASSLPRPEYGYTF. The CDR3 bases are TGCGCCAGCAGCTTGCCACGCCCTGAGTATGGCTACACCTTC. The V call is TRBV5-1, the J call TRBJ1-2; D not certain. CDR3 length equals 14 residues. The germline gives CDR1 SGHRS, CDR2 YFSETQ. The germline V and J ends were trimmed by 1 base and 5 bases, with 12 bases remaining between them.

This rearrangement joins TRBV7-9 to TRBJ2-1; TRBD2 matches at 9 bases. This CDR3 spans 15 amino acids. The J segment lost 6 bases and the V segment lost 4 bases, leaving 7 bases of the junction unmatched. Germline V lookup: CDR1 SEHNR, CDR2 FQNEAQ (reference sequence). The CDR3 DNA sequence: TGTGCCAGCAGCTATAGCGGGAGAGTAGGCAATGAGCAGTTCTTC. This codes for CASSYSGRVGNEQFF.

V is TRBV20-1 and J is TRBJ2-7; possible D gene TRBD2, 5 bases. V lost 5 bases to trimming and J lost 7 bases, with 24 bases between them. CDR1 and CDR2 (germline): DFQATT, SNEGSKA (reference sequence). There are 15 residues in the CDR3. The CDR3 bases are TGCAGTGCTCCCCGCGCCCGAATTAACGCGGGTGAGCAGTACTTC. Translating gives CSAPRARINAGEQYF.

The chain couples TRBV29-1 to TRBJ1-2; the match to TRBD1 covers 9 bases. The CDR3 is made up of 13 amino acids. V shed 3 bases, J shed 2 bases, and the junction held 1 base outside the gene matches. Per germline, CDR1 SQVTM and CDR2 ANQGSEA. The CDR3 protein is CSVDGQGNYGYTF. CDR3 in DNA: TGCAGCGTTGACGGACAGGGGAACTATGGCTACACCTTC.

The rearrangement joins TRBV6-5 to TRBJ2-5, with TRBD2 matching 13 bases. CDR1 is MNHEY, CDR2 SVGAGI, per germline. V dropped 2 bases and J dropped 4; count of bases not matched to a gene: 10. The CDR3 has 18 amino acids. The CDR3 region has the DNA TGTGCCAGCAGTTACCCAAGAACTAGCGGGGGGGCCTTAGAGACCCAGTACTTC. Translated, it gives CASSYPRTSGGALETQYF.

This clonotype has more than one count but fewer than ten. The J gene is TRBJ2-2, the V gene TRBV5-1; D is possibly TRBD1 (6 bases). The V end lost 4 bases, the J end lost 7 bases, and 20 bases lay between the germline ends. The CDR3 spans 16 residues. CDR1 is SGHRS, CDR2 YFSETQ, per germline. The CDR3 sequence is CASSPKTGPTVGELFF. Written as DNA, the CDR3 is TGCGCCAGCAGCCCTAAGACAGGACCTACGGTCGGGGAGCTGTTTTTT.

This clonotype was detected only a few times. The chain uses TRBV4-3 and TRBJ2-6; D is uncertain. Per the germline V gene, CDR1 is LGHNA and CDR2 is YSLEER. Trimming shortened V by 2 bases and J by 1 base, and 6 bases separated the two germline ends. This CDR3 contains 15 residues. CDR3 loop: CASSQWDSGANVLTF. As DNA, the CDR3 is TGCGCCAGCAGCCAATGGGATTCTGGGGCCAACGTCCTGACTTTC.

In its sample, this clonotype was seen many times. The chain carries TRBV7-2 and TRBJ2-1, with unresolved D. This CDR3 is built from 12 residues. Germline values: CDR1 SGHTA, CDR2 FQGNSA. Trimming took 4 bases from V and 6 from J, leaving 7 bases between them. In DNA, the CDR3 is TGTGCCAGCAGCTCCTTTGGCAATGAGCAGTTCTTC. Protein product: CASSSFGNEQFF.

This clonotype was seen a few times. The chain uses TRBV18 and TRBJ2-1, with D possibly being TRBD2 (7 bases). CDR1 and CDR2 from the germline V gene are KGHSH and LQKENI. The V and J ends lost 6 bases and 12 bases respectively, with 12 bases between them. CDR3 length: 11 amino acids. CDR3 coding DNA: TGTGCCAGCTCCCCAGGGGAGGGGCAGTTCTTC. Translated: CASSPGEGQFF.

This clonotype occurred a few times. This chain uses TRBV27 with TRBJ1-6; D remains ambiguous. Trimming cost V 2 bases and J 7 bases, with 9 bases left between them. Germline V CDR1 and CDR2: MNHEY, SMNVEV (reference sequence). The CDR3 totals 14 residues. The CDR3 region is CASSLGYANSPLHF. CDR3 sequence (DNA): TGTGCCAGCAGTTTAGGGTACGCGAATTCACCCCTCCACTTT.

This chain links TRBV2 with TRBJ2-4, with no clear D. Germline assignment: CDR1 SNHLY and CDR2 FYNNEI. V lost 1 base and J 2 bases, leaving 3 bases between the germline ends. The CDR3 sequence is 13 residues long. The CDR3 loop is CASSEGTKNIQYF. For the CDR3, the DNA is TGTGCCAGCAGTGAAGGGACCAAAAACATTCAGTACTTC.

This clonotype has ten or more counts. This chain joins TRBV12-3 or TRBV12-4 and TRBJ1-5, with 7 nucleotides matching TRBD1. The CDR3 has 15 amino acids. The ends lost 3 bases at V and 2 bases at J; junction bases unmatched: 4. CDR3 DNA sequence: TGTGCCAGCAGTTTGGCAGGGGGAGGCAATCAGCCCCAGCATTTT. Residues: CASSLAGGGNQPQHF.

The chain joins TRBV6-1 to TRBJ2-7; no definite D call. V lost 8 bases to trimming and J lost 0 bases, with 11 bases between them. The CDR3 loop spans 13 amino acids. Germline CDR1 and CDR2: MNHNS and SASEGT. The CDR3 coding sequence is TGTGCCAGCGGGAAAGCACCCTCCTACGAGCAGTACTTC. Amino acid sequence: CASGKAPSYEQYF.

The CDR3 bases are TGTGCCAGCTCACGAGACTCCGGGAATTCACCCCTCCACTTT. Amino acid sequence: CASSRDSGNSPLHF. V and J are TRBV18 and TRBJ1-6; the D is unclear. The CDR3 loop spans 14 amino acids. CDR1 and CDR2 from the germline V gene are KGHSH and LQKENI. Trimming took 4 bases from V and 7 from J, leaving 11 bases between them.

In DNA, the CDR3 is TGTGCCAGCAGTTCTCTAGCGGGATTGAACACCGGGGAGCTGTTTTTT. Protein: CASSSLAGLNTGELFF. The rearrangement joins TRBV27 to TRBJ2-2, with 9 bases lining up with TRBD2. The CDR3 length is 16 residues. The germline V gene encodes CDR1 MNHEY and CDR2 SMNVEV (reference sequence). The trim removed 4 bases at V and 1 base at J, leaving 4 bases unmatched.

The V gene is TRBV7-9, the J gene TRBJ2-1; D gene uncertain. Germline-derived CDR1 and CDR2 are SEHNR and FQNEAQ (reference sequence). V was pared by 3 bases and J by 1 base, with 10 bases between. CDR3 length equals 15 residues. The CDR3 is CASSFFRSSYNEQFF. The DNA for the CDR3 is TGTGCCAGCAGCTTTTTTCGGAGTTCCTACAATGAGCAGTTCTTC.

This clonotype was counted between two and nine times. The J gene is TRBJ2-1, the V gene TRBV15; 12 bases are a match to TRBD2. Germline V gene data show CDR1 as LNHNV and CDR2 as YYDKDF (reference sequence). After removal of 4 bases from V and 2 bases from J, the junction contained 6 bases not matched to a gene. The CDR3 sequence is 17 residues long. The CDR3 loop is CATSTLAGGLPYNEQFF. In DNA, the CDR3 is TGTGCCACCAGCACCCTAGCGGGAGGGTTACCCTACAATGAGCAGTTCTTC.

The gene calls are TRBV27 and TRBJ2-3; TRBD2 matches 8 bases. The germline V gene encodes CDR1 MNHEY and CDR2 SMNVEV (reference sequence). Trimming cost V 4 bases and J 1 base; bases outside gene matches: 4. The CDR3 covers 15 residues. The CDR3 DNA is TGTGCCAGCAGTTCACTAGCGGTGGGCACAGATACGCAGTATTTT. It translates to CASSSLAVGTDTQYF.

The chain uses TRBV20-1 and TRBJ2-1, with 12 bases that match TRBD2. Germline V gives CDR1 DFQATT, CDR2 SNEGSKA (reference sequence). This CDR3 is built from 17 residues. V lost 6 bases and J lost 0; bases outside the gene matches: 9. CDR3 in DNA: TGCAGTGCGCGTAGGACTAGCGGGATCAGCTCCTACAATGAGCAGTTCTTC. It encodes CSARRTSGISSYNEQFF.

This clonotype has more than one count but fewer than ten. The junction and the germline gene differ at one end; a read error may be behind it. The CDR3 region is CASSLARDRGVF. The CDR3 coding sequence is TGCGCCAGCAGCTTGGCGCGCGACAGGGGCGTCTTC. The chain links TRBV5-1 to TRBJ2-1; 8 bases agree with TRBD1. CDR1 and CDR2 (germline): SGHRS, YFSETQ. The CDR3 extends over 12 amino acids.

V usage is TRBV25-1 and J usage is TRBJ2-3; D ambiguous. The CDR3 is made up of 15 amino acids. Germline V lookup: CDR1 MGHDK, CDR2 SYGVNS. Trimming shortened V by 2 bases and J by 0 bases, and 9 bases separated the two germline ends. The CDR3 sequence: CASSEGVYSTDTQYF. The CDR3 DNA reads TGTGCCAGCAGTGAAGGGGTCTATAGCACAGATACGCAGTATTTT.

In its sample, this clonotype was seen a few times. This chain joins TRBV15 and TRBJ2-5; tentatively, D is TRBD1 (6 bases). The CDR3 loop spans 14 amino acids. Germline loops: CDR1 LNHNV, CDR2 YYDKDF (reference sequence). Trimming stripped 5 bases from V and 1 base from J, with 11 bases between. This CDR3 reads CATSEGGFQETQYF. CDR3 nucleotides: TGTGCCACCAGCGAAGGGGGATTCCAAGAGACCCAGTACTTC.

This clonotype showed up many times. The chain combines TRBV12-3 or TRBV12-4 with TRBJ2-1; either TRBD1 or TRBD2 may fit D (5 bases each). Trimming shortened V by 6 bases and J by 6 bases, and 12 bases separated the two germline ends. The CDR3 is made up of 13 amino acids. The CDR3 is CASSTGTTNEQFF. In DNA, the CDR3 is TGTGCCAGCAGCACCGGGACCACCAATGAGCAGTTCTTC.

The chain joins TRBV29-1 to TRBJ2-5; D remains ambiguous. The length of the CDR3 is 13 residues. The V end was cut by 0 bases, the J end by 2 bases, with 7 bases between. CDR1 is SQVTM, CDR2 ANQGSEA, per germline. The CDR3 DNA reads TGCAGCGTTGAAGATAGGCTACAAGAGACCCAGTACTTC. This gives the protein CSVEDRLQETQYF.

This clonotype came up a few times. The chain employs TRBV10-3 and TRBJ1-2; no reliable D call. The V end lost 0 bases, the J end lost 2 bases, and 10 bases lay between the germline ends. Germline CDR1 ENHRY, CDR2 SYGVKD. The CDR3 consists of 15 residues. This CDR3 is CAISESIVTNYGYTF. Here the CDR3 DNA reads TGTGCCATCAGTGAGTCGATTGTTACGAACTATGGCTACACCTTC.

This sequence joins TRBV3-1 and TRBJ1-1, with no clear D. V was trimmed by 2 bases and J by 1 base, leaving 8 bases between them. The CDR3 length is 14 residues. CDR1 is LGHDT, CDR2 YNNKEL, per germline (reference sequence). The CDR3 spells CASSQREGNTEAFF. CDR3 nucleotides: TGTGCCAGCAGCCAACGCGAGGGGAACACTGAAGCTTTCTTT.

This clonotype has only a few counts. The V gene is TRBV28, the J gene TRBJ2-1; D may be TRBD1 or TRBD2 (5 bases each). The germline V gene has CDR1 MDHEN and CDR2 SYDVKM. There are 13 residues in the CDR3. V was cut by 7 bases and J by 2 bases, with 9 bases left in between. CDR3 sequence reads: CASTGAPYNEQFF. In DNA, the CDR3 is TGTGCCAGCACCGGGGCCCCCTACAATGAGCAGTTCTTC.

This clonotype has a single count. The chain recombines TRBV30 with TRBJ1-5; unclear D gene. Germline V gene lookup returns CDR1 GTSNPN and CDR2 SVGIG (reference sequence). V was cut by 0 bases and J by 2 bases, with 11 bases left in between. CDR3 length: 15 residues. CDR3 loop: CAWSVAGLGNQPQHF. The CDR3 bases are TGTGCCTGGAGTGTGGCGGGTCTGGGCAATCAGCCCCAGCATTTT.

The J gene is TRBJ2-1, the V gene TRBV7-3, with 10 nucleotides matching TRBD1. V lost 0 bases to trimming and J lost 6 bases; unmatched junction nucleotides: 2. The CDR3 extends over 15 amino acids. Germline V gene sequence: CDR1 SGHTA, CDR2 FQGTGA. In DNA form, the CDR3 reads TGTGCCAGCAGCTTAACTCGGGACAGGGGCAATGAGCAGTTCTTC. It specifies CASSLTRDRGNEQFF.